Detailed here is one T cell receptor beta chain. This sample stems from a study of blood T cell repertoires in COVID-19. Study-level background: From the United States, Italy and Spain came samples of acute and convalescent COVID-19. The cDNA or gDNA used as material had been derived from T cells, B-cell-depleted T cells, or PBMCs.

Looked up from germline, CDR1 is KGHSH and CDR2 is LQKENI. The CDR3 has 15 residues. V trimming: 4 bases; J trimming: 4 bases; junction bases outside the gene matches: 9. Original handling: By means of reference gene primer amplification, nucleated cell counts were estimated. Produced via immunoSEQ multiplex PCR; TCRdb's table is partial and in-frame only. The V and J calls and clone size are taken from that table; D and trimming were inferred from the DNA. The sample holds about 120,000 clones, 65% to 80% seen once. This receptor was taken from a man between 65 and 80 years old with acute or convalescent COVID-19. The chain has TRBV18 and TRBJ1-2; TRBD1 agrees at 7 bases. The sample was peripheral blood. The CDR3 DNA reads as TGTGCCAGCTCACTAGGGCAGGGGGAAGTCTATGGCTACACCTTC. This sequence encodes CASSLGQGEVYGYTF.